Below, 21 T cell receptor beta chains from the same sample are listed, as sequenced in a study of blood T cell repertoires in COVID-19. TCRdb keeps only in-frame clones here, not all; method: immunoSEQ multiplex PCR. The sample gives approximately 250,000 clones, around 78% of which show up once; under 5.5% is in the top ten. Sequencing input: peripheral blood. These receptor sequences come from a man aged 55 to 70 who had recovered from COVID-19.

The J gene is TRBJ2-3, the V gene TRBV5-8; possibly TRBD1 for D (6 bases). The ends were cut back, 3 bases at V and 1 base at J, with 12 bases in the middle. CDR1 is SGHTS, CDR2 YDEGEE, per germline. CDR3 length: 15 amino acids. The CDR3 coding sequence is TGTGCCAGCAGCTGGGGACATGGTGGCACAGATACGCAGTATTTT. Its translation: CASSWGHGGTDTQYF.

This chain connects TRBV30 to TRBJ1-2, with D perhaps matching TRBD1 (6 bases). CDR1 GTSNPN and CDR2 SVGIG come from the germline V gene (reference sequence). Trimming left V 5 bases short and J 4 bases short, with 14 bases between. CDR3 length equals 13 residues. The CDR3 DNA follows: TGTGCCTGGGGAGCAGGGGAAGGCTATGGCTACACCTTC. Translation: CAWGAGEGYGYTF.

The chain links TRBV27 to TRBJ2-1, with a possible D match to TRBD1 (7 bases). CDR3 length: 14 amino acids. CDR1 is MNHEY, CDR2 SMNVEV, per germline (reference sequence). V lost 8 bases and J lost 0, with 11 bases in between. In DNA, the CDR3 is TGTGCCAGCGCGGGACAGAACTCCTACAATGAGCAGTTCTTC. Protein: CASAGQNSYNEQFF.

This clone was counted only a few times. The CDR3 sequence: CASSRTGNYEQYF. In DNA form, the CDR3 reads TGTGCCAGTAGCCGGACGGGAAACTACGAGCAGTACTTC. This sequence joins TRBV19 and TRBJ2-7, with D perhaps TRBD2 (5 bases). The CDR3 extends over 13 amino acids. CDR1 is LNHDA, CDR2 SQIVND, per germline (reference sequence). Trimming removed 6 bases from V and 3 bases from J, with 12 bases in between.

The CDR3 coding sequence is TGCGCCAGCAGCCGGGGACAGACAGATCTGTTCTTC. This translates into CASSRGQTDLFF. The chain employs TRBV4-1 and TRBJ2-1, with 7 nucleotides matching TRBD1. Germline CDR1 is MGHRA and CDR2 is YSYEKL. CDR3 length: 12 residues. Trimming at V came to 4 bases and at J to 15 bases, leaving 9 bases not matched to a gene.

The chain joins TRBV19 to TRBJ2-5, with 9 nucleotides matching TRBD1. Germline V gene sequence: CDR1 LNHDA, CDR2 SQIVND (reference sequence). J gave up 5 bases and V 1 base, and 5 bases lay outside the gene matches. This CDR3 spans 15 amino acids. CDR3 nucleotides: TGTGCCAGTAGTATAGTGGGACAGGGTCAGGAGACCCAGTACTTC. Its translation is CASSIVGQGQETQYF.

The chain employs TRBV5-4 and TRBJ2-3, with 7 bases matching TRBD2. V was pared by 4 bases and J by 5 bases, with 7 bases of the junction left unmatched. The CDR3 has 14 amino acids. CDR1 is SGHNT, CDR2 YYREEE, per germline (reference sequence). The CDR3 loop reads CASSEGGSKDTQYF. The CDR3 DNA sequence: TGTGCCAGCAGCGAGGGAGGGTCTAAAGATACGCAGTATTTT.

In DNA form, the CDR3 reads TGTGCCAGCAGGAGCTACGGACAGGGGATCGATGGCTACACCTTC. It is translated as CASRSYGQGIDGYTF. The rearrangement joins TRBV5-6 to TRBJ1-2, with 9 bases aligning to TRBD1. The V gene's germline CDR1 is SGHDT and CDR2 YYEEEE. The CDR3 totals 15 residues. V lost 5 bases to trimming and J lost 6 bases; unmatched junction nucleotides: 11.

The chain combines TRBV4-2 with TRBJ2-7; no definite D call. Trimming stripped 1 base from V and 4 bases from J, with 8 bases between. Germline V gives CDR1 LGHNA, CDR2 YNFKEQ. The CDR3 is 13 amino acids. CDR3 residues: CASSQVPPYEQYF. The CDR3 nucleotides are TGTGCCAGCAGCCAAGTCCCCCCGTACGAGCAGTACTTC.

The V call is TRBV19, the J call TRBJ1-1, with 9 bases lining up with TRBD1. Germline CDR1 and CDR2: LNHDA and SQIVND (reference sequence). Germline trimming cut 5 bases from V and 5 bases from J; bases unmatched to any gene: 12. This CDR3 comprises 16 residues. Here the CDR3 reads CASSVGTGWLRTEAFF. CDR3 nucleotide sequence: TGTGCCAGTAGTGTTGGGACAGGGTGGCTTCGAACTGAAGCTTTCTTT.

The gene calls are TRBV15 and TRBJ2-7, with a possible D match to TRBD1 (5 bases). The CDR3 loop spans 14 amino acids. Germline V gene sequence: CDR1 LNHNV, CDR2 YYDKDF (reference sequence). Trimming took 1 base from V and 5 from J, leaving 12 bases between them. In DNA form, the CDR3 reads TGTGCCACCAGCAGAGCGCAGGGAAGGGACGAGCAGTACTTC. Translating gives CATSRAQGRDEQYF. Filled out from reference TRBV15 and TRBJ2-7, the complete variable domain reads DAMVIQNPRYQVTQFGKPVTLSCSQTLNHNVMYWYQQKSSQAPKLLFHYYDKDFNNEADTPDNFQSRRPNTSFCFLDIRSPGLGDTAMYLCATSRAQGRDEQYFGPGTRLTVT.

V is TRBV27 and J is TRBJ1-5, with TRBD1 matching over 9 bases. V was pared by 8 bases and J by 7 bases, with 3 bases of the junction left unmatched. This CDR3 is built from 12 residues. Germline-derived CDR1 and CDR2 are MNHEY and SMNVEV (reference sequence). CDR3 protein: CASGTGGQPQHF. Written as DNA, the CDR3 is TGTGCCAGCGGAACAGGGGGCCAGCCCCAGCATTTT.

The V call is TRBV29-1, the J call TRBJ1-1, with D tentatively TRBD1 (6 bases). Trimming cost V 3 bases and J 4 bases, with 12 bases left between them. Germline loops: CDR1 SQVTM, CDR2 ANQGSEA. This CDR3 has 13 amino acids. The CDR3 loop reads CSVDTRGSTEAFF. The DNA of the CDR3 is TGCAGCGTTGATACCAGGGGTTCCACTGAAGCTTTCTTT.

This clone showed up just a few times. The rearrangement joins TRBV7-9 to TRBJ1-6; D not resolved. CDR1 and CDR2 (germline): SEHNR, FQNEAQ (reference sequence). This CDR3 region has 12 residues. The V and J ends lost 4 bases and 13 bases respectively, with 11 bases between them. The chain's CDR3 is CASSSLNSPLHF. The CDR3 bases are TGTGCCAGCAGCTCCCTGAACTCGCCCCTCCACTTT.

The CDR3 sequence: CSASRETYEQYF. CDR3 bases: TGCAGTGCTAGTCGGGAAACCTACGAGCAGTACTTC. This rearrangement joins TRBV20-1 to TRBJ2-7; D perhaps matches TRBD2 (5 bases). The CDR3 runs 12 residues. Trimming stripped 3 bases from V and 2 bases from J, with 8 bases between. Germline V gives CDR1 DFQATT, CDR2 SNEGSKA (reference sequence).

The CDR3 here is CASTLGQNYGYTF. CDR3 bases: TGTGCCAGCACCTTAGGACAAAACTATGGCTACACCTTC. This sequence joins TRBV3-1 (or the pseudogene TRBV3-2) and TRBJ1-2, with D perhaps matching TRBD1 (5 bases). The V and J ends lost 7 bases and 2 bases respectively, with 11 bases between them. The CDR3 consists of 13 residues. Germline V gene sequence: CDR1 LGHDT, CDR2 YNNKEL (reference sequence).

This sequence joins TRBV15 and TRBJ2-7, with D perhaps matching TRBD2 (6 bases). The V gene's germline CDR1 is LNHNV and CDR2 YYDKDF (reference sequence). CDR3 length: 15 residues. The V gene lost 2 bases and the J gene lost 0 bases, with 11 bases spanning the gap. The CDR3 nucleotides are TGTGCCACCAGCAGACGGGACTCCCGCTCCTACGAGCAGTACTTC. This gives the protein CATSRRDSRSYEQYF.

This clone occurred a few times. Here the CDR3 reads CASSFKGRVISEAFF. The CDR3 coding sequence is TGCGCCAGCAGCTTCAAGGGGCGCGTAATCTCTGAAGCTTTCTTT. The V and J genes are TRBV5-1 and TRBJ1-1; the D gene is possibly TRBD1 (5 bases). The V and J ends lost 2 bases and 6 bases respectively, with 17 bases between them. The germline V gene has CDR1 SGHRS and CDR2 YFSETQ. CDR3 length: 15 residues. Based on the CDR3 plus reference TRBV5-1 and TRBJ1-1, the full variable domain is KAGVTQTPRYLIKTRGQQVTLSCSPISGHRSVSWYQQTPGQGLQFLFEYFSETQRNKGNFPGRFSGRQFSNSRSEMNVSTLELGDSALYLCASSFKGRVISEAFFGQGTRLTVV.

This clone appeared many times. The genes are TRBV19 and TRBJ1-6, with 8 bases matching TRBD1. The V gene's germline CDR1 is LNHDA and CDR2 SQIVND (reference sequence). Trimming at V came to 1 base and at J to 9 bases, leaving 5 bases not matched to a gene. The CDR3 runs to 15 residues. For the CDR3, the DNA is TGTGCCAGTAGTATAGCCAGGGGGCGCGGTTCACCCCTCCACTTT. Protein sequence: CASSIARGRGSPLHF. The variable domain in full, with the rest retrieved from reference TRBV19 and TRBJ1-6, is DGGITQSPKYLFRKEGQNVTLSCEQNLNHDAMYWYRQDPGQGLRLIYYSQIVNDFQKGDIAEGYSVSREKKESFPLTVTSAQKNPTAFYLCASSIARGRGSPLHFGNGTRLTVT.

V and J are TRBV21-1 and TRBJ1-5. TRBV21-1 is assigned pseudogene status. CDR3 length: 24 residues. The CDR3 region has the DNA TGTGCCAGCAGCAAACGTATCCTGTCGGTGATCTTCGGGATACCCTCATATAGCAATCAGCCCCAGCATTTT. Residues: CASSKRILSVIFGIPSYSNQPQHF.

The count of this clone is one. This rearrangement joins TRBV11-2 to TRBJ1-3; a possible D gene is TRBD1 (5 bases). Trimming took 5 bases from V and 3 from J, leaving 17 bases between them. The germline V gene has CDR1 SGHAT and CDR2 FQNNGV. CDR3 size: 16 residues. CDR3 sequence reads: CASSPTGGKGGNTIYF. The CDR3, as DNA: TGTGCCAGCAGCCCAACAGGCGGGAAAGGTGGAAACACCATATATTTT.